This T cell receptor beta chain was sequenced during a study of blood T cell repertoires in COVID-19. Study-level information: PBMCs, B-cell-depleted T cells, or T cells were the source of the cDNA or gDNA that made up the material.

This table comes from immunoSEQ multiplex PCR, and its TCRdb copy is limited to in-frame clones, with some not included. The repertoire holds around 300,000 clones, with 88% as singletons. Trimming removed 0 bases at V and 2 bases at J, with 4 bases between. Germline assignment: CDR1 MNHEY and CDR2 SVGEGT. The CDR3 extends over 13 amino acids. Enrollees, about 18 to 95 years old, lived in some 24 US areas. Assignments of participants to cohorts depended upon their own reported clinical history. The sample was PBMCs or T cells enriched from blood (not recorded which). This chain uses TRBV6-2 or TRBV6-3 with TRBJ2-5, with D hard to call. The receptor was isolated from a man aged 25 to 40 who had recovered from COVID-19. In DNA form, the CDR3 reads TGTGCCAGCAGTTACTCATCTCAAGAGACCCAGTACTTC. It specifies CASSYSSQETQYF.